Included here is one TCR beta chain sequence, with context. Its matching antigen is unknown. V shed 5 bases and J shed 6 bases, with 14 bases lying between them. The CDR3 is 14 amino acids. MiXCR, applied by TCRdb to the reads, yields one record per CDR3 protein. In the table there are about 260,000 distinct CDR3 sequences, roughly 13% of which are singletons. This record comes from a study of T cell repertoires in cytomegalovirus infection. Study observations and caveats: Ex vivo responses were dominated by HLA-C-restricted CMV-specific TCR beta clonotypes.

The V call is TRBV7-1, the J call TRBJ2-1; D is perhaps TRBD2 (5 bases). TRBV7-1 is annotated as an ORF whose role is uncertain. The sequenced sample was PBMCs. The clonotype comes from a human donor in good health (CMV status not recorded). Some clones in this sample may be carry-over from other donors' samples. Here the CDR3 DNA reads TGTGCCAGCAGCCAGCCTCGCCGGGGCAATGAGCAGTTCTTC. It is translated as CASSQPRRGNEQFF.